Detailed here is one TCR beta chain. Its antigen remains unidentified. Researchers attached unique molecular identifiers to individual cDNA molecules. Each CDR3 protein gets one entry after TCRdb re-called the 5' RACE reads with MiXCR. This sample yields roughly 120,000 distinct CDR3 sequences, of which 10% to 15% are seen a single time; about 4% belongs to the top ten. The source of the sample is a study of early T cells in non-severe SARS-CoV-2 infection. Background on the study: From unsorted whole blood, bulk RNA was sequenced, and the chains remained unpaired. Study-wide results and caveats: In VDJdb matching, anti-spike CD8 responses were favored while private and CD4 specificities went missing.

The CDR3 covers 15 residues. The V gene's germline CDR1 is MDHEN and CDR2 SYDVKM. The V end lost 2 bases, the J end lost 1 base, and 9 bases lay between the germline ends. J is TRBJ2-1 and V is TRBV28; D remains unclear. This specimen was whole blood, taken at baseline. This receptor was obtained from an adult who was a healthcare worker with PCR-confirmed SARS-CoV-2 infection or an uninfected control (not recorded which). This CDR3 reads CASSLLVRSYNEQFF. The CDR3 DNA is TGTGCCAGCAGTTTACTAGTTAGGTCCTACAATGAGCAGTTCTTC.